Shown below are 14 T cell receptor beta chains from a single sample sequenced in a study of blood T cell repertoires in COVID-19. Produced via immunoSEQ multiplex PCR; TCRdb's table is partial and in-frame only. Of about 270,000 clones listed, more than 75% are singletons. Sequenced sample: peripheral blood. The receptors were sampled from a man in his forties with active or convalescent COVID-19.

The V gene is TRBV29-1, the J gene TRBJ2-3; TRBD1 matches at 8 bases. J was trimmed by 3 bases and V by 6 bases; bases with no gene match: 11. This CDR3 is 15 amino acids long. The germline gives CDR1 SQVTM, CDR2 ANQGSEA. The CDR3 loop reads CSVATGTGITDTQYF. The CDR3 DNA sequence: TGCAGCGTGGCGACCGGGACAGGTATAACAGATACGCAGTATTTT.

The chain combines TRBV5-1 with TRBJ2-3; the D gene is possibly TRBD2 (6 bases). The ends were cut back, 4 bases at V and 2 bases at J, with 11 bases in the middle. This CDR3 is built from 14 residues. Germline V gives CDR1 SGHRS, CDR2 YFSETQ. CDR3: CASSAGTDTDTQYF. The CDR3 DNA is TGCGCCAGCAGCGCTGGGACTGACACAGATACGCAGTATTTT.

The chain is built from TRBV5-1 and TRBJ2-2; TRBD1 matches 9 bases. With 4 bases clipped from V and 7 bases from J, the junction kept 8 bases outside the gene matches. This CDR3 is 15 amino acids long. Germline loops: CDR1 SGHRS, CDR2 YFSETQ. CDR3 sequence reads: CASSTGQGRVGELFF. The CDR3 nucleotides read TGCGCCAGCAGCACCGGACAGGGGCGAGTCGGGGAGCTGTTTTTT.

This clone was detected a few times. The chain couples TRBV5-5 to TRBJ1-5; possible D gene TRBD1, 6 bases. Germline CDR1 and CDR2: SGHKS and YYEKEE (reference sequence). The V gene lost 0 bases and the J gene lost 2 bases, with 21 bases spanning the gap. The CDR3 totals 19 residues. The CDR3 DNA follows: TGTGCCAGCAGCTTGGCCTGGGCAGGGGAGTGGGGTGGCAATCAGCCCCAGCATTTT. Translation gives CASSLAWAGEWGGNQPQHF.

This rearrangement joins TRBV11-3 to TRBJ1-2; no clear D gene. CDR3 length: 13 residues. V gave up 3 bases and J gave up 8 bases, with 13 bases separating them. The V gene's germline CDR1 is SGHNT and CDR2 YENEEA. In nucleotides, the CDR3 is TGTGCCAGCAGCTTGAATGCGGAGGAGGGCTACACCTTC. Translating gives CASSLNAEEGYTF. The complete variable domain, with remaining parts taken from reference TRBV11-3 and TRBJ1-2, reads EAGVVQSPRYKIIEKKQPVAFWCNPISGHNTLYWYLQNLGQGPELLIRYENEEAVDDSQLPKDRFSAERLKGVDSTLKIQPAELGDSAVYLCASSLNAEEGYTFGSGTRLTVV.

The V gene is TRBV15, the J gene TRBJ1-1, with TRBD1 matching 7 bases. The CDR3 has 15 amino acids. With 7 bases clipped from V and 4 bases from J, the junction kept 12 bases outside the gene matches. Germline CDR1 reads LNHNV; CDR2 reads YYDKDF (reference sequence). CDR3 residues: CATNPSGGLGTEAFF. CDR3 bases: TGTGCCACCAATCCTTCAGGGGGGCTTGGCACTGAAGCTTTCTTT. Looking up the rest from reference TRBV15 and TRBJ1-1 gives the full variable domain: DAMVIQNPRYQVTQFGKPVTLSCSQTLNHNVMYWYQQKSSQAPKLLFHYYDKDFNNEADTPDNFQSRRPNTSFCFLDIRSPGLGDTAMYLCATNPSGGLGTEAFFGQGTRLTVV.

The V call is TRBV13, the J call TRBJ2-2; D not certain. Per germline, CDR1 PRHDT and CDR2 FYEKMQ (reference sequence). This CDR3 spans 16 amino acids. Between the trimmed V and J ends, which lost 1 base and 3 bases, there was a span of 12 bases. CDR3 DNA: TGTGCCAGCAGCTTAGTATACTCTTTCGACACCGGGGAGCTGTTTTTT. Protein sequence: CASSLVYSFDTGELFF.

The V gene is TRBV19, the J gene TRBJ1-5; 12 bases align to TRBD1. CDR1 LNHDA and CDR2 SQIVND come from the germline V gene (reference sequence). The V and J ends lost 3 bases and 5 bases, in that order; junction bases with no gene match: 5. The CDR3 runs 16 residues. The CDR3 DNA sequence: TGTGCCAGTAGTATCGCCGGGACAGGGGGCTATCAGCCCCAGCATTTT. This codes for CASSIAGTGGYQPQHF.

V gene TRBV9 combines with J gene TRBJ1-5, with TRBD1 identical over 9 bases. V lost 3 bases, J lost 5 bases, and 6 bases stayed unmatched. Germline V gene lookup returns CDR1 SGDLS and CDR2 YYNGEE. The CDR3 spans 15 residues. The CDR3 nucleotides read TGTGCCAGCAGCGGGGGGACAGGGTTCGATCAGCCCCAGCATTTT. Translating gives CASSGGTGFDQPQHF. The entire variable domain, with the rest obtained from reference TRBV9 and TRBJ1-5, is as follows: DSGVTQTPKHLITATGQRVTLRCSPRSGDLSVYWYQQSLDQGLQFLIQYYNGEERAKGNILERFSAQQFPDLHSELNLSSLELGDSALYFCASSGGTGFDQPQHFGDGTRLSIL.

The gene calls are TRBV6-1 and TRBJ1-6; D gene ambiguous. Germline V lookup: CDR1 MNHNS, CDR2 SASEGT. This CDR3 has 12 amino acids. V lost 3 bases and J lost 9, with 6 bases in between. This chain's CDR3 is CASSEPGSPLHF. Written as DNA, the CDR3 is TGTGCCAGCAGTGAGCCGGGTTCACCCCTCCACTTT.

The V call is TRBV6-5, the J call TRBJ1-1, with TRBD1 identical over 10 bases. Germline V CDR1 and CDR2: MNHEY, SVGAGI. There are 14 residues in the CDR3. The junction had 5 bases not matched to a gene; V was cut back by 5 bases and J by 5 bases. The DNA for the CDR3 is TGTGCCAGCAGTCTGGACAGGGGGAGGACTGAAGCTTTCTTT. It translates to CASSLDRGRTEAFF.

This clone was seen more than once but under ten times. Written as DNA, the CDR3 is TGCTCCGCGATCCCGGCGAGGACCGGGGAGCTGTTTTTT. Residues: CSAIPARTGELFF. This chain uses TRBV29-1 with TRBJ2-2; D unresolved. Germline V lookup: CDR1 SQVTM, CDR2 ANQGSEA. The CDR3 has 13 amino acids.

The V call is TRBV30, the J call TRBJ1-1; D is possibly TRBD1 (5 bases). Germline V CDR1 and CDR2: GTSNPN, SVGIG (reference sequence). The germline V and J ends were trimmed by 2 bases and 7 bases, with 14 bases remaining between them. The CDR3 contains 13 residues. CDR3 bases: TGTGCCTGGAGTCCCACAGGACGGGTTGAAGCTTTCTTT. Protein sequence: CAWSPTGRVEAFF.

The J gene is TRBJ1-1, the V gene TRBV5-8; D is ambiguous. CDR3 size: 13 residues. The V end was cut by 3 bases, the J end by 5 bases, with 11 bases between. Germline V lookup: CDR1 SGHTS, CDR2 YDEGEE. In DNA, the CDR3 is TGTGCCAGCAGCTCTCAAATCGGGACTGAAGCTTTCTTT. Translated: CASSSQIGTEAFF.